This T cell receptor (beta chain) was sequenced during a study of blood T cell repertoires in COVID-19. Looking at the study overall: The United States, Italy and Spain supplied acute and convalescent COVID-19 samples.

The CDR3 sequence is 15 residues long. TCRdb's copy holds only in-frame clones and misses some; the assay was immunoSEQ multiplex PCR. Of roughly 350,000 clones in the sample, approximately 81% are singletons; the top ten hold 3% to 4%. The TCR originated in a woman under 30 with acute or convalescent COVID-19. This chain connects TRBV21-1 to TRBJ1-5. TRBV21-1 is recorded as a pseudogene. Sequenced material: peripheral blood. In DNA form, the CDR3 reads TGTGCCAGCAGCCAAAGGAGCTTAAGCAATCAGCCCCAGCATTTT. This translates into CASSQRSLSNQPQHF.